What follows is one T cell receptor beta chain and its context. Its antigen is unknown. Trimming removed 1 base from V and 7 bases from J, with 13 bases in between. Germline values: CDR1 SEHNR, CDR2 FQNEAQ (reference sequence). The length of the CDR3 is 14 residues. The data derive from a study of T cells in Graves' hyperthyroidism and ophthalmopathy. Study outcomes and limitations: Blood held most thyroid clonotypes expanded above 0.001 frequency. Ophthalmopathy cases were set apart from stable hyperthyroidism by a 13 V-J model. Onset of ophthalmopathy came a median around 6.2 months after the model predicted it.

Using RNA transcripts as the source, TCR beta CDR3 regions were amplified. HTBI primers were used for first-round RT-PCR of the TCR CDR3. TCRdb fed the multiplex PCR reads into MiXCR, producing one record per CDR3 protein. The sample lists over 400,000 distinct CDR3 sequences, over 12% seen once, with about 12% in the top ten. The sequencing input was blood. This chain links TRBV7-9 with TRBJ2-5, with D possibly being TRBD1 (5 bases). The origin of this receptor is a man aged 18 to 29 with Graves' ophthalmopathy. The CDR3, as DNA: TGTGCCAGCAGCTTAGGGGTAGGGGAAGGGACCCAGTACTTC. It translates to CASSLGVGEGTQYF.